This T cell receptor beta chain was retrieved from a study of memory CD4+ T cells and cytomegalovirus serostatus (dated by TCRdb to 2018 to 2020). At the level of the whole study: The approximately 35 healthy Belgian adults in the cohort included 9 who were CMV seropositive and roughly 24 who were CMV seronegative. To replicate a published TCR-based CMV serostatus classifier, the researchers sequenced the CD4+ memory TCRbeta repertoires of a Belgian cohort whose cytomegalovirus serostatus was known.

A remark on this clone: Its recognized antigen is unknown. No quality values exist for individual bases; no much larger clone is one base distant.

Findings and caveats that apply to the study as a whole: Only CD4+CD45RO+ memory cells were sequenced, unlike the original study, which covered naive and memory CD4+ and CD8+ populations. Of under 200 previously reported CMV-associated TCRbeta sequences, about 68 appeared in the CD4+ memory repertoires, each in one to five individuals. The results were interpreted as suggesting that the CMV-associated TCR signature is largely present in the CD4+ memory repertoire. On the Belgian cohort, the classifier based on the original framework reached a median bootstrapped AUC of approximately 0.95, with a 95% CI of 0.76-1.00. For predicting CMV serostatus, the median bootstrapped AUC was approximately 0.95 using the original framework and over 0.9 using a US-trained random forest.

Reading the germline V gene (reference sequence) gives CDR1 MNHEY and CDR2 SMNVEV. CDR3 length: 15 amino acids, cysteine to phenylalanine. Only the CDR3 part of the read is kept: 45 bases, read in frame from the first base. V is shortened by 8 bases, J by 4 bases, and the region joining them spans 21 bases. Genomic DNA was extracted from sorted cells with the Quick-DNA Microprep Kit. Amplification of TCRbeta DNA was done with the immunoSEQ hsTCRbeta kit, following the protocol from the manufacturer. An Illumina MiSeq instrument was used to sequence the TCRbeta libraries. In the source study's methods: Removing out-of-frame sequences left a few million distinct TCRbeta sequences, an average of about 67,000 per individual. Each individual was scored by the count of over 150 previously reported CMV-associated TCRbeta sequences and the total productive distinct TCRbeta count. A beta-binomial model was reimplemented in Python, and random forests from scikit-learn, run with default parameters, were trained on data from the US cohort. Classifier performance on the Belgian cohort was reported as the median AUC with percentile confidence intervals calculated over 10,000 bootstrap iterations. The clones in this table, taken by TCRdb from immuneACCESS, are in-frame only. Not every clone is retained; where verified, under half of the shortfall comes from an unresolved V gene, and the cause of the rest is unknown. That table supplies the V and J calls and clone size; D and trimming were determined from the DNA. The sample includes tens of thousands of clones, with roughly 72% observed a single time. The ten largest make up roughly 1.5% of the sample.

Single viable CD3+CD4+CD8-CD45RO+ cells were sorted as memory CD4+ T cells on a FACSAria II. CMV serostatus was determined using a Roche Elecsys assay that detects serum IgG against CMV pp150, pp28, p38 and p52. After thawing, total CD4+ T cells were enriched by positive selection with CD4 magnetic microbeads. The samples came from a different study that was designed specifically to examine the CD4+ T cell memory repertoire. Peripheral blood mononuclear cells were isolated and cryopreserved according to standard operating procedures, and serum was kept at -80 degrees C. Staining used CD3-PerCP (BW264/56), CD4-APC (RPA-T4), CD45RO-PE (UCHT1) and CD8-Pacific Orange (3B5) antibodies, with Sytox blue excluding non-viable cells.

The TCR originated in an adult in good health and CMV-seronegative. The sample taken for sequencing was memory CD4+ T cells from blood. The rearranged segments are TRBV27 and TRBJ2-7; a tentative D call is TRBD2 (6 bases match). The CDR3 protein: CASRLRPGVVYEQYF. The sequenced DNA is TGTGCCAGCCGATTACGACCGGGGGTAGTGTACGAGCAGTACTTC.